This T cell receptor (beta chain) was sequenced in a study of T cells after yellow fever vaccination. TCRdb reprocessed the 5' RACE reads via MiXCR and lists one record per CDR3 protein. The table has roughly 400,000 distinct CDR3 sequences, 18% seen once. Overall study results and limits: A small share of clonotypes appeared in both CD4 and CD8 compartments.

V was clipped by 6 bases and J by 5 bases; unmatched bases: 7. Looked up from germline, CDR1 is MNHEY and CDR2 is SVGAGI. CDR3 length: 14 amino acids. As regards this clonotype: Its antigen remains unidentified.

The chain employs TRBV6-5 and TRBJ2-3, with 8 positions matching TRBD2. This clonotype was obtained from a man aged 18 to 30 who received the YFV17D yellow fever vaccine. The specimen comprised PBMCs, sampled before the yellow fever booster vaccination. The chain's CDR3 is CASSGGVRKDTQYF. The CDR3 bases are TGTGCCAGCAGCGGGGGGGTCCGGAAAGATACGCAGTATTTT.